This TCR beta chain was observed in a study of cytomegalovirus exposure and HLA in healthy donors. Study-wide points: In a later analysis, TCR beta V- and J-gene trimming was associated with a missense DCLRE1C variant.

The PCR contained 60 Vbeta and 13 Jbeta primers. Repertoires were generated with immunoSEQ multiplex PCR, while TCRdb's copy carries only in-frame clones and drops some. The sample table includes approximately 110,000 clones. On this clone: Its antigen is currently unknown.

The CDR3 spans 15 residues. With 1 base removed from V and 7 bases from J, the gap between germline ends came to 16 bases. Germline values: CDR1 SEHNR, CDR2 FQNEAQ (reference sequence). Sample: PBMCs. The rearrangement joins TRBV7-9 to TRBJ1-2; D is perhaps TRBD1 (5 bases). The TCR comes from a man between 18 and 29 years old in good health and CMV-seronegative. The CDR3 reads CASSLEGYKRSGYTF. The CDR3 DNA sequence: TGTGCCAGCAGCTTAGAGGGGTACAAGAGAAGTGGCTACACCTTC.